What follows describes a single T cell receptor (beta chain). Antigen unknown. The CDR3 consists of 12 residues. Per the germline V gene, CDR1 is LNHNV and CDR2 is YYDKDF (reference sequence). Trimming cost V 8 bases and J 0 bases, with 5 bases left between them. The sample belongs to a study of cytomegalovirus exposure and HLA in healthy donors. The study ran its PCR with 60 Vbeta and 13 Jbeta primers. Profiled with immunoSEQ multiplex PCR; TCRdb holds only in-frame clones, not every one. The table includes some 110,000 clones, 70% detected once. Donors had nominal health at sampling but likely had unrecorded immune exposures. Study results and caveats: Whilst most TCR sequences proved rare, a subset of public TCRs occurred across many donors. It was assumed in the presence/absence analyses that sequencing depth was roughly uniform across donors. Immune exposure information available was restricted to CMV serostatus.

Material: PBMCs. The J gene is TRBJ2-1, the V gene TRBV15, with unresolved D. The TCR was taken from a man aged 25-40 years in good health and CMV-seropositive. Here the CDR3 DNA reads TGTGCCACCTCGCGCTCCTACAATGAGCAGTTCTTC. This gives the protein CATSRSYNEQFF.